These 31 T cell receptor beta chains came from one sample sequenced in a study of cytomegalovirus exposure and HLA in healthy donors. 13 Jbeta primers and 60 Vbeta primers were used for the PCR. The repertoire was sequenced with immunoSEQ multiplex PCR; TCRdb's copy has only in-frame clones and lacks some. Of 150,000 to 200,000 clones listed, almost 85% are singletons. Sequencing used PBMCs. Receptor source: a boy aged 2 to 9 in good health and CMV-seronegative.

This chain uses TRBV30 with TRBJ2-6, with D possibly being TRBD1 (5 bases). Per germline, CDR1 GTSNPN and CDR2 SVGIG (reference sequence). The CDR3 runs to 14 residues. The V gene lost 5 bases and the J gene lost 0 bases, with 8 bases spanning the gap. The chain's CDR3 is CAWGAHSGANVLTF. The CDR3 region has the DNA TGTGCCTGGGGGGCCCACTCTGGGGCCAACGTCCTGACTTTC.

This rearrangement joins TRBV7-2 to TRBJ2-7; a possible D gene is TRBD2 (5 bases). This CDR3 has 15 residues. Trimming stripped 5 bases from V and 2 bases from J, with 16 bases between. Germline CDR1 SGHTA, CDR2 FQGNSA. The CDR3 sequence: CASSPARRAPYEQYF. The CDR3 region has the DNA TGTGCCAGCAGCCCCGCAAGGCGGGCACCCTACGAGCAGTACTTC.

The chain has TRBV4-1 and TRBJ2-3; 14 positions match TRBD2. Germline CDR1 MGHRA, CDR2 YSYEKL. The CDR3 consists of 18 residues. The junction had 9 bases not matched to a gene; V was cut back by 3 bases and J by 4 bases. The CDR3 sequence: CASSQEAPGLAGADTQYF. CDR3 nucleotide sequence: TGCGCCAGCAGCCAGGAAGCCCCGGGACTAGCGGGAGCAGATACGCAGTATTTT.

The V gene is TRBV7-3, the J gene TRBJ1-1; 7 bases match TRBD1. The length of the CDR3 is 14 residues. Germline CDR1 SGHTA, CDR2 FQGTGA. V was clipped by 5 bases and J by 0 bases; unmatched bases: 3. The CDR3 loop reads CASSIQGLNTEAFF. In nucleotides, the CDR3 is TGTGCCAGCAGCATACAGGGGTTGAACACTGAAGCTTTCTTT.

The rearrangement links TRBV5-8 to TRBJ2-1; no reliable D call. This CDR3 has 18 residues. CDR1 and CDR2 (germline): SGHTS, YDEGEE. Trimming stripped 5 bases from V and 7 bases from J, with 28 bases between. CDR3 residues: CASRPSRLVSPGSNEQFF. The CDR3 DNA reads TGTGCCAGCAGGCCGTCAAGGCTAGTCTCACCCGGAAGTAATGAGCAGTTCTTC.

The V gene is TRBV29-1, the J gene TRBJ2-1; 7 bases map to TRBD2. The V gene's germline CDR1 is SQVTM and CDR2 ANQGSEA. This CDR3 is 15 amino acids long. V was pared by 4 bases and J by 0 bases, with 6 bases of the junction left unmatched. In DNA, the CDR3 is TGCAGCGTTGTGCTAGCGGTTTTCTCCTACAATGAGCAGTTCTTC. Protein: CSVVLAVFSYNEQFF.

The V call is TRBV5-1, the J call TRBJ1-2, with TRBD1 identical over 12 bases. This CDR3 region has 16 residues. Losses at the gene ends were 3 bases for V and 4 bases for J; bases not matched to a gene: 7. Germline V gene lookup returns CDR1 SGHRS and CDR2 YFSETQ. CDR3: CASSSGTGGSSYGYTF. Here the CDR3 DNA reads TGCGCCAGCAGCTCCGGGACAGGGGGCTCTAGCTATGGCTACACCTTC.

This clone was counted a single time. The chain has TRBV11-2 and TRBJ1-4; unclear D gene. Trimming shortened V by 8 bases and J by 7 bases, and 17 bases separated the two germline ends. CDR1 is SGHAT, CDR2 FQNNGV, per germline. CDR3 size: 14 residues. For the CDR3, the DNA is TGTGCCAGCGCTCAAACTCGCGGCCTTGAAAAACTGTTTTTT. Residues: CASAQTRGLEKLFF. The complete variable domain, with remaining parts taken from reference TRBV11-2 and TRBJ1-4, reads EAGVAQSPRYKIIEKRQSVAFWCNPISGHATLYWYQQILGQGPKLLIQFQNNGVVDDSQLPKDRFSAERLKGVDSTLKIQPAKLEDSAVYLCASAQTRGLEKLFFGSGTQLSVL.

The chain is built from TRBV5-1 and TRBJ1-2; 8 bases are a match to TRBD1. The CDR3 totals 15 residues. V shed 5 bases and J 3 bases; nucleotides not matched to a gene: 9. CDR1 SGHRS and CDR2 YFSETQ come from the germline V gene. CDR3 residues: CASRFGPQGDYGYTF. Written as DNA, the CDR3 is TGCGCCAGCAGGTTTGGGCCACAGGGGGACTATGGCTACACCTTC.

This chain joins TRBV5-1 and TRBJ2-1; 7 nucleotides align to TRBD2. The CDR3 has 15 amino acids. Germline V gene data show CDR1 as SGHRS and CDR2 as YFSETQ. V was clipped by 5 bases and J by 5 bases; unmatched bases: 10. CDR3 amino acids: CASRGVQGGDNEQFF. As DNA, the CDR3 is TGCGCCAGCAGAGGTGTGCAGGGAGGGGACAATGAGCAGTTCTTC.

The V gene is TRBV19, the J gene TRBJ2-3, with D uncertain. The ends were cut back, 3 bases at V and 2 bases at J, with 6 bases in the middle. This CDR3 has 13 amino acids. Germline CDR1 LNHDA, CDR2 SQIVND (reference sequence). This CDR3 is CASSMRNTDTQYF. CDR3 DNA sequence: TGTGCCAGTAGTATGAGGAACACAGATACGCAGTATTTT.

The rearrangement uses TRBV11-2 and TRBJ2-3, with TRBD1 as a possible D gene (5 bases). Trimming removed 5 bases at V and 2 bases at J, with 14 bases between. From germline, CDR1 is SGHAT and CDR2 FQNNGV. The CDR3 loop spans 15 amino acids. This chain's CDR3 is CASSLLRGITDTQYF. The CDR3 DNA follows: TGTGCCAGCAGCCTCCTTAGGGGAATCACAGATACGCAGTATTTT. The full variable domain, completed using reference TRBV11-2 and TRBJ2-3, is EAGVAQSPRYKIIEKRQSVAFWCNPISGHATLYWYQQILGQGPKLLIQFQNNGVVDDSQLPKDRFSAERLKGVDSTLKIQPAKLEDSAVYLCASSLLRGITDTQYFGPGTRLTVL.

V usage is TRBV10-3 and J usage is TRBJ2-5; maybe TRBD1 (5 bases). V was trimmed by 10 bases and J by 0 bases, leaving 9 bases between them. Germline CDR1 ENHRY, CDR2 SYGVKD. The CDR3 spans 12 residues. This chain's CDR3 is CATKDNQETQYF. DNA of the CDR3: TGTGCCACCAAGGACAACCAAGAGACCCAGTACTTC.

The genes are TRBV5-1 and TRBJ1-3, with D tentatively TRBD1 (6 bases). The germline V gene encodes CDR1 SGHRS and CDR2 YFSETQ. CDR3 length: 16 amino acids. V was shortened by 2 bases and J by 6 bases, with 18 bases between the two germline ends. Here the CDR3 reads CASSLSLGSGENTIYF. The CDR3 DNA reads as TGCGCCAGCAGCTTAAGCTTGGGATCAGGGGAAAACACCATATATTTT.

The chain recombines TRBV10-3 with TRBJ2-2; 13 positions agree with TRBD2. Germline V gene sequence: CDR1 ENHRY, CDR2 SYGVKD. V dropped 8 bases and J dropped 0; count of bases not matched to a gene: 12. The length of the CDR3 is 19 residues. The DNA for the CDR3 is TGTGCCATCCGATGGACTAGCGGGAGTAGGGAACCGAACACCGGGGAGCTGTTTTTT. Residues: CAIRWTSGSREPNTGELFF.

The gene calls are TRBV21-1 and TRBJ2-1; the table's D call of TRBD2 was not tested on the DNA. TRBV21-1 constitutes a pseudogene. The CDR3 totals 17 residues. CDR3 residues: CASSKQKGLCQYNEQFF. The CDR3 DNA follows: TGTGCCAGCAGCAAACAAAAAGGACTCTGTCAATACAATGAGCAGTTCTTC.

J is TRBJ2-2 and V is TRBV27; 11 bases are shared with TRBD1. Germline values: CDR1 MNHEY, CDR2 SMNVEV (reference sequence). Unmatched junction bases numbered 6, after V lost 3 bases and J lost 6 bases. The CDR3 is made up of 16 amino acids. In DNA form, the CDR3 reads TGTGCCAGCAGTTTCGTTGGACAGGGGGCTGCCGGGGAGCTGTTTTTT. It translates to CASSFVGQGAAGELFF.

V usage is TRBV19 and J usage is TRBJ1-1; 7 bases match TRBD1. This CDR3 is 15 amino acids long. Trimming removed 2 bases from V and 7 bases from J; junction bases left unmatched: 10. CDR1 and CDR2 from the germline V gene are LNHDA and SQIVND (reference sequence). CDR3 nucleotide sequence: TGTGCCAGTAGTATACACAGGGGTTCTGACAGTGAAGCTTTCTTT. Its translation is CASSIHRGSDSEAFF.

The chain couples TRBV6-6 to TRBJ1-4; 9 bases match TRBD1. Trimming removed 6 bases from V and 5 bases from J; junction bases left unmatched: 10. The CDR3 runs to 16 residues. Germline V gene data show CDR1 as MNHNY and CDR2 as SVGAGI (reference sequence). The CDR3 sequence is CASRPTSGQGNEKLFF. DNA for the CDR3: TGTGCCAGCAGGCCCACTTCGGGACAGGGCAATGAAAAACTGTTTTTT.

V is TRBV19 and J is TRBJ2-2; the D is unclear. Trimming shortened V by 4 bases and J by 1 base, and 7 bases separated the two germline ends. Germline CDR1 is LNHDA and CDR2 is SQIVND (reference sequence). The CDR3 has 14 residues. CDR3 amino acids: CASSTSLNTGELFF. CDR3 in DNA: TGTGCCAGTAGTACCAGTTTGAACACCGGGGAGCTGTTTTTT.

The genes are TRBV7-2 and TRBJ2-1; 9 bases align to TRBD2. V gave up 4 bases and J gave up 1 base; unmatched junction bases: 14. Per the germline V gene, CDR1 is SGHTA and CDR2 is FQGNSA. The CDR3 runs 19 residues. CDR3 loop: CASSSPRMGLAPSYNEQFF. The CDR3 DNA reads TGTGCCAGCAGCTCACCGAGGATGGGACTAGCACCATCCTACAATGAGCAGTTCTTC.

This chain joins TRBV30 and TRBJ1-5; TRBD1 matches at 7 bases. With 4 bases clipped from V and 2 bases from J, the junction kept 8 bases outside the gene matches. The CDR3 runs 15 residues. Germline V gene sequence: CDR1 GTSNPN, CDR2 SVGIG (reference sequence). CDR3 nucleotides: TGTGCCTGGACTCCTGACAGGGATGGCAATCAGCCCCAGCATTTT. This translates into CAWTPDRDGNQPQHF.

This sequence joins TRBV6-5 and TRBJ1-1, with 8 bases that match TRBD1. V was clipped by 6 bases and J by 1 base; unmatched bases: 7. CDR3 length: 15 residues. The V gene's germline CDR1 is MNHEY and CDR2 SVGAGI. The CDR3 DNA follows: TGTGCCAGCAGAGTAACAGGGGGGGAGAACACTGAAGCTTTCTTT. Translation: CASRVTGGENTEAFF.

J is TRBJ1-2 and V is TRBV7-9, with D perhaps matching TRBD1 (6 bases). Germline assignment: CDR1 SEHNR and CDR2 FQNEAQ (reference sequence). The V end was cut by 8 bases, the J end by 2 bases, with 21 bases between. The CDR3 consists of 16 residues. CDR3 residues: CASEKVSGGTNYGYTF. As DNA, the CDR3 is TGTGCCAGCGAGAAGGTTTCGGGAGGGACAAACTATGGCTACACCTTC.

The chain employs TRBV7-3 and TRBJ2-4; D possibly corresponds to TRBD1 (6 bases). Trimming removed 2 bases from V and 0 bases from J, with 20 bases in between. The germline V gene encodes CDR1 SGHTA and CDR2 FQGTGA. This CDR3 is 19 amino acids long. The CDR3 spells CASSLQGHPHLTAKNIQYF. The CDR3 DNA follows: TGTGCCAGCAGCTTACAGGGACACCCCCATCTAACAGCCAAAAACATTCAGTACTTC. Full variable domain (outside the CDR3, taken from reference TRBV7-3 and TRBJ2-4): GAGVSQTPSNKVTEKGKYVELRCDPISGHTALYWYRQSLGQGPEFLIYFQGTGAADDSGLPNDRFFAVRPEGSVSTLKIQRTERGDSAVYLCASSLQGHPHLTAKNIQYFGAGTRLSVL.

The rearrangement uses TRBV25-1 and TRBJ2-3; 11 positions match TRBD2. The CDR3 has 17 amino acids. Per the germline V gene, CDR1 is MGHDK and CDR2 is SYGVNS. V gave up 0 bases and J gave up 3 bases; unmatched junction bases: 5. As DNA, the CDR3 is TGTGCCAGCAGTGAATATAGTAGCGGGAGGGTTACAGATACGCAGTATTTT. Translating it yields CASSEYSSGRVTDTQYF.

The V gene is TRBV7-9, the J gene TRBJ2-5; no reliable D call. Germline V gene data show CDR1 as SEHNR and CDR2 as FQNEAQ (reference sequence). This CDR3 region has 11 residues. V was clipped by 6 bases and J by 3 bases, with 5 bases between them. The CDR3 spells CASRGEETQYF. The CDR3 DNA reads TGTGCCAGCAGAGGAGAAGAGACCCAGTACTTC. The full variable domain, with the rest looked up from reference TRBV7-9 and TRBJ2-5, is DTGVSQNPRHKITKRGQNVTFRCDPISEHNRLYWYRQTLGQGPEFLTYFQNEAQLEKSRLLSDRFSAERPKGSFSTLEIQRTEQGDSAMYLCASRGEETQYFGPGTRLLVL.

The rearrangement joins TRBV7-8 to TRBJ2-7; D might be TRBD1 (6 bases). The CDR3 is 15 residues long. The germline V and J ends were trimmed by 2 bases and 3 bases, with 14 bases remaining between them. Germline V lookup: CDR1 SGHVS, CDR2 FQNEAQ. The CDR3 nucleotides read TGTGCCAGCAGCTTATGGCGGACAGCCATCTACGAGCAGTACTTC. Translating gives CASSLWRTAIYEQYF.

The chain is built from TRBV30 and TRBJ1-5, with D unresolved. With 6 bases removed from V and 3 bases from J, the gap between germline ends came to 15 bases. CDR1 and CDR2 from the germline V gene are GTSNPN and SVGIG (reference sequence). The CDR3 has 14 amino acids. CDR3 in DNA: TGTGCCTGCGGACGGGGAGGGAACAATCAGCCCCAGCATTTT. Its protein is CACGRGGNNQPQHF.

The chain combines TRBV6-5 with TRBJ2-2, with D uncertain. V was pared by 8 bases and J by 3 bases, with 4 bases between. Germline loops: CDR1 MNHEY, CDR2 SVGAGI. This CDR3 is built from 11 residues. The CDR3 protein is CASRDTGELFF. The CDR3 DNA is TGTGCCAGCCGGGACACCGGGGAGCTGTTTTTT.

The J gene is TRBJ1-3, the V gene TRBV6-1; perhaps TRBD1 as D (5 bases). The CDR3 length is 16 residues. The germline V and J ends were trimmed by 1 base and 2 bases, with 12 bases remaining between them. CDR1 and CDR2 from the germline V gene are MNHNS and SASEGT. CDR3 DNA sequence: TGTGCCAGCAGTGAAGAGGTCAGGGAGGCTGGAAACACCATATATTTT. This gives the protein CASSEEVREAGNTIYF.